This T cell receptor (beta chain) was recovered during a study of T cell repertoires in cytomegalovirus infection. Study details: It can be stated that public TCR beta signatures indicated CMV infection as well as a matching HLA type.

One entry per CDR3 protein, called by TCRdb with MiXCR from the reads. The sample lists 200,000 or so distinct CDR3 sequences, 28% occurring once. This clonotype was seen at least ten times. The antigen remains unidentified. Study observations and caveats: The cumulative frequency of public TCR beta families distinguished individuals who carried CMV together with the relevant HLA. In two of eight donors, the top clonotype was HLA-C-restricted CMV-specific.

CDR1 SGHTA and CDR2 FQGNSA come from the germline V gene. The CDR3 totals 15 residues. Trimming stripped 1 base from V and 3 bases from J, with 10 bases between. The sample comprised PBMCs. The rearrangement joins TRBV7-2 to TRBJ1-5; perhaps TRBD1 as D (6 bases). This TCR was recovered from a human donor in good health (CMV status not recorded). Some clones in this sample may be carry-over from other donors' samples. CDR3 sequence: CASSLGSGANQPQHF. The CDR3 bases are TGTGCCAGCAGCTTAGGTTCGGGGGCCAATCAGCCCCAGCATTTT.